Included here is one T cell receptor beta chain sequence, with context. What this receptor recognizes is not known. The read terminates 3 residues before the CDR3 end, so the remaining end is supplied by the germline J gene. The data were obtained in a study of T cell clonality in common variable immunodeficiency (dated by TCRdb to 2014 to 2015). Overall study results and their limits: Although equal DNA input was used, an average of roughly 80,000 unique sequences per sample was obtained for controls, compared with some 34,000 for CVID samples. TCRbeta clonality was higher in CVID subjects than in healthy controls (t-test p = 0.018), and the increase was most characteristic of about a third of subjects. CVID subjects shared fewer TCRbeta clones with each other than healthy controls did (p < 0.0001). It was noted by the authors that sequencing of the repertoires of T cell subpopulations would be needed to clarify the cause of the increased clonality in CVID. Differences among patients in the CVID cohort limited the correlations between repertoire features and clinical complications. CVID TCRbeta sequences reportedly showed fewer deletions and N-nucleotide insertions and lacked highly modified clones with 13 or more V deletions.

For sequencing input, CVID and control samples contributed equivalent amounts of genomic DNA. For every sample, a 60 bp segment covering the rearranged TCRbeta CDR3 region was amplified and then sequenced. The immunoSEQ assay, a bias-corrected multiplex PCR with high-throughput sequencing, was employed for TCRbeta amplification. As for the original processing: Every unique nucleotide sequence counted as a clone and was annotated with V, D and J genes, copy number and frequency. Sequences were labeled productive if in frame, and non-productive if out of frame or containing stop codons. Clonality was calculated from Shannon's entropy as previously described. Mean CDR3 Kyte-Doolittle hydropathy was derived from the predicted amino acid sequences of productive clones. Using the R hclust function, scaled V gene usage was clustered hierarchically with Manhattan distance and complete linkage. Sharing of clones by CDR3 amino acid sequence was evaluated through resampling of 12 repertoires per group over 100 rounds. Repertoires were searched for more than 55 published EBV-specific and approximately 240 published CMV-specific TCRbeta sequences. After a couple of CVID samples that produced fewer than 10,000 sequences were dropped from the analysis, 35 to 50 CVID repertoires remained. Here the immuneACCESS table is served through TCRdb, limited to in-frame sequences with V and J called. Missing clones are a known gap in these copies; in checked studies unresolved V genes cover under half, and the rest lacks a known reason. The DNA gave D and trimming, while V, J and clone size come from that table. The data for this sample show some 50,000 clones, each detected more than once. The ten most abundant clones make up more than 1.5% of the sample.

CDR1 and CDR2 are drawn from the germline V gene: SGHTA, FQGNSA. The CDR3, cysteine through phenylalanine, is 13 amino acids long. The DNA shown is the part of the CDR3 that was read: 30 bases, in frame from base 1. Predominantly Caucasian heritage was noted among both the CVID patients and the healthy controls. Heparinized peripheral whole blood samples of about 5 to 8.5 ml were obtained from each donor. Genomic DNA from adults with common variable immune deficiency (CVID) and from healthy adult controls was used to sequence TCRbeta CDR3 repertoires. There were about 22 healthy adult volunteers in the control group (about 12 female and some ten male), ranging in age from about 23 to 66 years, with a mean age of roughly 35. To isolate peripheral blood mononuclear cells, diluted blood was subjected to density centrifugation over Hypaque 1077 or Ficoll-Paque. Genomic DNA was extracted from unsorted mononuclear cells by Qiagen column purification or by a centrifugation-based method.

The TCR comes from a person aged 18-69 years in good health. Sequencing was done on a sample of peripheral blood mononuclear cells. This chain is built from TRBV7-2 and TRBJ2-3; the D region possibly corresponds to TRBD1 (6 bases align). The CDR3 in this case is CASSLDRDQPQYF. The CDR3 DNA, read in part, is TGTGCCAGCAGCTTAGACAGGGATCAGCCG.